This record looks at one TCR beta chain sequence and its context. Its antigen specificity is not known. No base quality information exists; no much larger clone differs at one position. This specimen belongs to a study of shared clonotypes between healthy human individuals (dated by TCRdb to about 2020). About the investigation overall: A couple of women and three men aged 18 to 49 years were included in the cohort. Libraries were prepared and TCR repertoires were sequenced by different laboratories using diverse techniques, in order to increase sequencing depth and limit assay-specific biases. For each donor, CD4 naive and CD4 memory were each run on three plates, CD8 naive on two plates, and CD8 memory on one plate. Leukapheresis yielded between about 0.85 and 10 billion PBMCs per donor. Blood TCR repertoires of five healthy adults were deeply sequenced to estimate repertoire size and the extent of clonotype sharing between individuals. Summary of the overall study and its limitations: Larger estimated clonotype richness was generally found for naive subsets than for memory subsets. Clonotypes shared by all four sorted-subset donors showed higher generation probabilities than non-shared clonotypes. Even with the large sequencing depth, rarefaction of the sorted-subset datasets indicated that sequencing was incomplete. When a few donors were compared, the shared fraction of clonotypes was around 5% for naive CD4, roughly 3.3% for naive CD8, 2.3% for memory CD4, and 0.4% for memory CD8. Pairwise subsampling led to the expectation that sequencing depth would affect the degree of clonotype sharing among donors. Sampling was limited to blood, and TCR repertoires in tissue likely differ from TCR repertoires in blood. Because the study included only a small number of donors, the genetic and exposure-history diversity represented was limited.

Using the deep immunoSEQ assay, TCR CDR3 regions were amplified from genomic DNA by multiplex PCR. Extracted genomic DNA from each cell subset was distributed evenly across all wells of several immunoSEQ 96-well plates, and each plate was treated as a replicate. For sorted subsets, each replicate PCR was loaded with around 200 ng genomic DNA, equivalent to 30,000 to 35,000 T cell genomes. The purified libraries were quantified using a Qubit 3.0 fluorometer, sized with a Bioanalyzer 2100, and then quantified again using the KAPA Library Quantification kit. Every immunoSEQ 96-well plate was sequenced on a dedicated single-read 150-cycle Illumina NextSeq 550 flow cell. As for the original processing: Because only junctional sequences without quality scores were contained in the immunoSEQ output, filtering matching that applied to full-length reads could not be performed. Sequences were annotated with PyIR, a Python wrapper for IgBLAST v1.9, using IMGT germline references to assign V/J genes and CDR3. Any read was removed if the V/J assignment was weak (E-value above 1e-6), the CDR3 was missing, or the read contained stop codons, out-of-frame junctions, or ambiguous translated residues. V3J clonotypes were defined as sequences sharing the same inferred V gene, J gene, and CDR3 amino acid sequence. Percentage overlap between repertoires was calculated by dividing the number of shared unique clonotypes by the size of the smaller repertoire. Repertoire richness was assessed with RTK rarefaction, the Chao1 estimator, and Recon v2.1 estimates of unobserved clonotypes. Generation probabilities were computed with OLGA for all TCRbeta clonotypes obtained by the gDNA method from four donors. Sourced from immuneACCESS, this table was stored by TCRdb with only in-frame sequences that have V and J called. A share of the clones is absent; for the studies checked, an unresolved V gene accounts for under half, and the remainder has no known explanation. V and J calls and clone size are as listed in that table; D and trimming were resolved from the DNA. Recorded for this sample are about 1 million clones; about 75% of them occurred a single time. The ten largest clonotypes hold nearly 1.5% of the sample.

Donors were healthy HIV-negative adults with no recently reported acute infections or vaccinations. All donors were Caucasian adults living in Nashville, Tennessee, USA. CD4+ T cells were enriched through magnetic negative selection, after which naive cells were positively selected on CD45RA and the remaining negative fraction served as the memory subset. Blood was obtained by leukapheresis, after which PBMCs were separated by Ficoll-Histopaque density gradient centrifugation and cryopreserved in liquid nitrogen vapor phase. Purity and quantity of every magnetically sorted T cell population were checked by analytical flow cytometry. Genomic DNA was isolated from each sorted fraction and quantified by UV absorbance on a Nanodrop 2000c. The clonotype originates from a man younger than 35 in good health. What was sequenced was memory CD4+ T cells sorted from blood. According to the study, the label for this sample's cell subset or site signals: CD45RA-negative fraction.

The bases read TGTGCCAGCAGCCTCCAGCGGGGGGCGGCCGAGACCCAGTACTTC. This is translated as CASSLQRGAAETQYF. This receptor chain uses TRBV11-2 and TRBJ2-5, with TRBD2 matching 9 junction bases. Based on the germline V gene, the CDR1 and CDR2 sequences are SGHAT and FQNNGV. The CDR3 covers 15 residues, taking in both the cysteine and the phenylalanine. Only the CDR3 DNA is retained, 45 bases long and in frame from the first base. For this chain, trimming is 5 bases at the V end and 5 bases at the J end, and the number of junction bases without a gene match is 9.